The subject of this entry is one T cell receptor (beta chain). Its antigen is not identified. Repertoires were generated with immunoSEQ multiplex PCR, while TCRdb's copy carries only in-frame clones and drops some. The sample includes tens of thousands of clones, approximately 90% of them seen just once. These data come from a study of T cell responses to AZD1222 COVID-19 vaccine. Study-level points and caveats: Distributed over spike, vaccine-associated CD4 TCRs predominated at 160-218 and 743-854. In a largely white British group with more females than males, clonal diversity was possibly underestimated.

Source: peripheral blood, taken on day 0 of AZD1222 vaccination. This TCR came from an adult in good health.

The CDR3 nucleotides are TGTGCCACCCGACAGGGAGGTATGGACACTGAAGCTTTCTTT. Protein product: CATRQGGMDTEAFF. The gene calls are TRBV6-5 and TRBJ1-1, with TRBD1 matching over 7 bases. The V gene end was trimmed by 10 bases and the J gene end by 3 bases; junction bases not matched to a gene: 11. Per the germline V gene, CDR1 is MNHEY and CDR2 is SVGAGI. The CDR3 covers 14 residues.